A selection of T cell receptor beta chains follows, all from one sample in a study of immune characterization of retroperitoneal liposarcoma. A single record per CDR3 protein comes from TCRdb applying MiXCR to the PCR reads. The data contain fewer than 2,500 distinct CDR3 sequences, about 50% of them seen just once; the ten biggest clones take up roughly 50%. Sequencing used tumor tissue. The receptors derive from a female donor with retroperitoneal liposarcoma. CDR3s include the opening cysteine and the closing phenylalanine or tryptophan. A D gene is named only where the DNA matches it firmly. The size field is filled for only some rows; it gives once, few, many or a size class.

CDR3nt: TGTGCCAGCAGTTTTTACAAGGGGAGGGTCAATGAGCAGTTCTTC; CDR3aa: CASSFYKGRVNEQFF; v_gene: TRBV6-1; abundance: medium-sized; j_gene: TRBJ2-1; d_gene: TRBD2
CDR3nt: TGTGCCAGCACTAGCGGGACCAACACCGGGGAGCTGTTTTTT; CDR3aa: CASTSGTNTGELFF; v_gene: TRBV6-1; abundance: few; j_gene: TRBJ2-2; d_gene: TRBD2
CDR3nt: TGTGCCAGCAGACAAGGGACAGTATACAATGAGCAGTTCTTC; CDR3aa: CASRQGTVYNEQFF; v_gene: TRBV12-3/TRBV12-4; abundance: .; j_gene: TRBJ2-1; d_gene: TRBD1
CDR3nt: TGTGCCAGCAGCCCTTATACGGGACAGGGGGGCGATGAGCAGTTCTTC; CDR3aa: CASSPYTGQGGDEQFF; v_gene: TRBV6-4; abundance: once; j_gene: TRBJ2-1; d_gene: TRBD1
CDR3nt: TGTGCCAGCAGTTACGAGGGTAGGGAGCTGAACACCGGGGAGCTGTTTTTT; CDR3aa: CASSYEGRELNTGELFF; v_gene: TRBV6-6; abundance: .; j_gene: TRBJ2-2; d_gene: .
CDR3nt: TGTGCCAGCAGTTCTAGCGGGAGCGGTGGTGAGCAGTACTTC; CDR3aa: CASSSSGSGGEQYF; v_gene: TRBV6-6; abundance: .; j_gene: TRBJ2-7; d_gene: TRBD2
CDR3nt: TGTGCCAGCAGTACCCACGGCAAGGGCTCTGATCAGCCCCAGCATTTT; CDR3aa: CASSTHGKGSDQPQHF; v_gene: TRBV6-1; abundance: few; j_gene: TRBJ1-5; d_gene: .
CDR3nt: TGTGCCAGCAGCTACCGGACTAGCGGGGGTGGGGGCTACGAGCAGTACTTC; CDR3aa: CASSYRTSGGGGYEQYF; v_gene: TRBV7-2; abundance: .; j_gene: TRBJ2-7; d_gene: TRBD2
CDR3nt: TGTGCCAGCAGTAGGACAGGGGATCCCAAAAACATTCAGTACTTC; CDR3aa: CASSRTGDPKNIQYF; v_gene: TRBV6-1; abundance: once; j_gene: TRBJ2-4; d_gene: TRBD1
CDR3nt: TGTGCCAGCGTGGCTAGCGTTGACAATGAGCAGTTCTTC; CDR3aa: CASVASVDNEQFF; v_gene: TRBV6-6; abundance: .; j_gene: TRBJ2-1; d_gene: .
CDR3nt: TGTGCCAGCAGTCGGGGGGGGACCGTCAACACCGGGGAGCTGTTTTTT; CDR3aa: CASSRGGTVNTGELFF; v_gene: TRBV7-8; abundance: medium-sized; j_gene: TRBJ2-2; d_gene: TRBD2
CDR3nt: TGTGCCAGCAGTTTGACCAGGTCTAATGAAAAACTGTTTTTT; CDR3aa: CASSLTRSNEKLFF; v_gene: TRBV27; abundance: .; j_gene: TRBJ1-4; d_gene: .
CDR3nt: TGTGCCAGCAGTAGCACGGGACTAGCGGCCTACGAGCAGTACTTC; CDR3aa: CASSSTGLAAYEQYF; v_gene: TRBV6-5; abundance: .; j_gene: TRBJ2-7; d_gene: TRBD2